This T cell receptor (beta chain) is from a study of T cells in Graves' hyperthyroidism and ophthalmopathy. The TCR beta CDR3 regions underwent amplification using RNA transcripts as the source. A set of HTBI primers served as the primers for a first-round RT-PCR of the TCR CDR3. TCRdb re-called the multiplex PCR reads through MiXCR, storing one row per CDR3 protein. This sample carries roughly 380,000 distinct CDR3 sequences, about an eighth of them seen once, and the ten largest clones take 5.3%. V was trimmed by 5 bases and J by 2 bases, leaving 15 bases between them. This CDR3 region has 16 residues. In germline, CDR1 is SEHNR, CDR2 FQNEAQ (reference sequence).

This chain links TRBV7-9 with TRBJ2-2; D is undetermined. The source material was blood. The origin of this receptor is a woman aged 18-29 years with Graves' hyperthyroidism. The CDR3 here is CASSPRPKRNTGELFF. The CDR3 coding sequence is TGTGCCAGCAGCCCCCGTCCCAAGCGAAACACCGGGGAGCTGTTTTTT.